The 23 T cell receptor beta chains below come from one sample, sequenced in a study of T cell clonality in common variable immunodeficiency. Method: immunoSEQ multiplex PCR; TCRdb's copy keeps in-frame clones and lacks some. The sample is made up of about 55,000 clones, none counted only once. The sequenced sample was peripheral blood mononuclear cells. The origin of the receptors is a person between 18 and 70 years old in good health.

This clone was recorded many times. The missing CDR3 end, 3 residues past where the read stops, is filled in from the germline J gene. J is TRBJ2-3 and V is TRBV20-1; TRBD2 agrees at 9 bases. Per the germline V gene, CDR1 is DFQATT and CDR2 is SNEGSKA (reference sequence). This CDR3 contains 15 residues. The CDR3 bases that were read are TGCAGTGCTAGAATGGTAGCGGGAGTGGGAGAGACG. Translated, it gives CSARMVAGVGET. The whole CDR3 region reads CSARMVAGVGETQYF.

This clone was recorded many times. The read ends 3 residues before the CDR3 terminus; that terminus is restored from the germline J gene. The J gene is TRBJ2-1, the V gene TRBV29-1, with 9 bases lining up with TRBD1. Germline CDR1 reads SQVTM; CDR2 reads ANQGSEA. Trimming cost V 3 bases and J 7 bases; bases outside gene matches: 13. CDR3 length: 16 amino acids. CDR3 sequence: CSVDLVFGTGPNEQFF. The DNA read from the CDR3 is TGCAGCGTTGATTTAGTCTTCGGGACAGGGCCAAATGAG.

This clone has a count of ten or more. The missing CDR3 end, 3 residues past where the read stops, is filled in from the germline J gene. The chain couples TRBV7-7 to TRBJ2-5; the D gene is possibly TRBD2 (5 bases). V was clipped by 1 base and J by 6 bases, with 9 bases between them. CDR3 length: 13 amino acids. Germline assignment: CDR1 SSHAT and CDR2 FNYEAQ (reference sequence). This CDR3 reads CASSLEERKTQYF. Incomplete CDR3 DNA: TGTGCCAGCAGCTTAGAGGAGCGGAAGACC.

About this clone: The sequence runs out 3 residues before the end of the CDR3; the remainder is reconstructed from the germline J gene. The chain recombines TRBV30 with TRBJ2-4, with D perhaps matching TRBD2 (5 bases). This CDR3 spans 11 amino acids. Germline-derived CDR1 and CDR2 are GTSNPN and SVGIG (reference sequence). The CDR3 is CAWRSDYGQYF. CDR3 DNA, as far as it was read: TGTGCCTGGAGGTCTGACTATGGT.

This clone was recorded many times. The read comes to an end 3 residues before the CDR3 does, leaving the germline J gene to fill in the end. The rearrangement links TRBV20-1 to TRBJ2-7; D is perhaps TRBD1 (5 bases). CDR1 and CDR2 from the germline V gene are DFQATT and SNEGSKA (reference sequence). Trimming cost V 4 bases and J 4 bases, with 11 bases left between them. This CDR3 contains 12 residues. The CDR3 here is CSAKGQAYEQYF. The CDR3 bases that were read are TGCAGTGCTAAGGGGCAGGCTTACGAG.

This clone was counted at least ten times. Read sequence stops 3 residues before the CDR3 end, and the germline J gene provides the missing end. This chain connects TRBV2 to TRBJ2-2; 12 bases map to TRBD1. V gave up 9 bases and J gave up 3 bases; unmatched junction bases: 2. The CDR3 is 14 residues long. CDR1 and CDR2 from the germline V gene are SNHLY and FYNNEI. The part of the CDR3 DNA that was read is TGTGCCAGGGGGACAGGGGGCTACACCGGGGAG. Protein sequence: CARGTGGYTGE. From start to end, the CDR3 is CARGTGGYTGELFF.

Ten or more counts support this clone. The CDR3 end falls 3 residues outside the read, so it is completed with the germline J gene. This chain uses TRBV5-1 with TRBJ1-2; 8 bases agree with TRBD1. The CDR3 extends over 15 amino acids. V lost 2 bases, J lost 7 bases, and 10 bases stayed unmatched. Germline loops: CDR1 SGHRS, CDR2 YFSETQ. The CDR3 region is CASSLTLDRDSGYTF. The CDR3 bases that were read are TGCGCCAGCAGCTTAACGTTGGACAGGGATTCTGGC.

This clone was recorded many times. From the germline J gene comes the end of the CDR3, since the read stops 3 residues before it. V usage is TRBV20-1 and J usage is TRBJ2-1; 10 nucleotides agree with TRBD2. Germline assignment: CDR1 DFQATT and CDR2 SNEGSKA (reference sequence). The V segment lost 6 bases and the J segment 8 bases; nucleotides outside the gene matches: 19. The CDR3 covers 17 residues. The chain's CDR3 is CSAPDKNQREGSDEQFF. CDR3 DNA, as far as it was read: TGCAGTGCCCCAGATAAAAACCAGCGGGAGGGAAGCGATGAG.

This clone has more than one count but fewer than ten. The read stops 3 residues short of the end of the CDR3; the missing end is completed from the germline J gene. The chain recombines TRBV7-7 with TRBJ1-2; D gene uncertain. The CDR3 contains 13 residues. Germline CDR1 is SSHAT and CDR2 is FNYEAQ (reference sequence). The DNA read from the CDR3 is TGTGCCAGCAGCTTTCAGCGGGAGGGTGAC. It translates to CASSFQREGD. The complete CDR3 reads CASSFQREGDYTF.

This clone was observed at least ten times. The read terminates 3 residues ahead of where the CDR3 ends, so the germline J gene completes it. The chain employs TRBV2 and TRBJ2-7; TRBD1 matches at 10 bases. The CDR3 runs to 15 residues. V dropped 9 bases and J dropped 4; count of bases not matched to a gene: 12. CDR1 SNHLY and CDR2 FYNNEI come from the germline V gene. Incomplete CDR3 DNA: TGTGCCAGTGGGGTAGCGACAGGGGGCGAATACGAG. This encodes CASGVATGGEYE. The whole CDR3 region reads CASGVATGGEYEQYF.

This clone was observed a handful of times. The read terminates 3 residues before the CDR3 end, so the remaining end is supplied by the germline J gene. V is TRBV7-2 and J is TRBJ1-1; D not certain. The CDR3 totals 13 residues. Germline-derived CDR1 and CDR2 are SGHTA and FQGNSA. This chain's CDR3 is CASSPNDAGGAFF. CDR3 DNA (partial): TGTGCCAGCAGCCCGAACGACGCGGGTGGA.

This clone was seen repeatedly, ten times or more. The DNA ends 3 residues before the CDR3 does, and the rest of the CDR3 is filled in from the germline J gene. V is TRBV5-1 and J is TRBJ2-1; D unresolved. This CDR3 has 14 amino acids. V was shortened by 4 bases and J by 4 bases, with 12 bases between the two germline ends. The V gene's germline CDR1 is SGHRS and CDR2 YFSETQ. CDR3 DNA, as far as it was read: TGCGCCAGCAGCCGTCATCCCACTTACAATGAG. It encodes CASSRHPTYNE. The full-length CDR3 reads as CASSRHPTYNEQFF.

This clone has ten or more counts. Read coverage stops 3 residues before the CDR3 terminus; the germline J gene supplies the remainder. The chain is built from TRBV5-1 and TRBJ2-7; a weak D match, TRBD1 (5 bases). The germline gives CDR1 SGHRS, CDR2 YFSETQ. This CDR3 comprises 14 residues. V was pared by 0 bases and J by 2 bases, with 9 bases between. CDR3 DNA (partial): TGCGCCAGCAGCTTGGCAGGGCAGGCCTACGAG. Translated, it gives CASSLAGQAYE. The entire CDR3 is CASSLAGQAYEQYF.

This clone was counted at least ten times. The CDR3 extends 3 residues past the end of the read, so its final part is completed from the germline J gene. The V call is TRBV5-1, the J call TRBJ1-4, with 9 bases aligning to TRBD1. Looked up from germline, CDR1 is SGHRS and CDR2 is YFSETQ. The CDR3 loop spans 17 amino acids. V gave up 2 bases and J gave up 6 bases; unmatched junction bases: 11. This chain's CDR3 is CASSLYGTGSYDEKLFF. Partial CDR3 DNA: TGCGCCAGCAGCTTATACGGGACAGGGAGTTATGATGAAAAA. The whole variable domain, filled in from reference TRBV5-1 and TRBJ1-4, reads KAGVTQTPRYLIKTRGQQVTLSCSPISGHRSVSWYQQTPGQGLQFLFEYFSETQRNKGNFPGRFSGRQFSNSRSEMNVSTLELGDSALYLCASSLYGTGSYDEKLFFGSGTQLSVL.

This clone was observed many times. The read falls 3 residues short of the CDR3 end, and the missing part is taken from the germline J gene. The chain recombines TRBV7-2 with TRBJ1-4, with 7 bases identical to TRBD1. The CDR3 is 14 residues long. Trimming at V came to 1 base and at J to 7 bases, leaving 3 bases not matched to a gene. The germline V gene has CDR1 SGHTA and CDR2 FQGNSA. CDR3 loop: CASSLVGDSEKLFF. The DNA read from the CDR3 is TGTGCCAGCAGCTTAGTGGGGGACAGTGAAAAA.

In this sample, this clone turned up many times. With the read ending 3 residues before the CDR3 end, the germline J gene is used to fill in that end. The chain has TRBV7-9 and TRBJ2-3; the D is unclear. The CDR3 consists of 13 residues. Germline V lookup: CDR1 SEHNR, CDR2 FQNEAQ (reference sequence). The ends were cut back, 7 bases at V and 2 bases at J, with 10 bases in the middle. The CDR3 spells CASTHVATDTQYF. The sequenced part of the CDR3 DNA is TGTGCCAGCACCCACGTAGCCACAGATACG.

This clone was recorded many times. CDR3 DNA (partial): TGTGCCAGCGGACAGGGGATCATGGCGCCTGAA. This gives the protein CASGQGIMAPE. The complete CDR3 sequence is CASGQGIMAPEAFF. J is TRBJ1-1 and V is TRBV5-4; 9 nucleotides align to TRBD1. The read stops 3 residues short of the end of the CDR3; the missing end is completed from the germline J gene. The CDR3 has 14 amino acids. Germline CDR1 SGHNT, CDR2 YYREEE (reference sequence). Unmatched junction bases numbered 10, after V lost 7 bases and J lost 6 bases. The variable domain in full, completed from reference TRBV5-4 and TRBJ1-1, reads ETGVTQSPTHLIKTRGQQVTLRCSSQSGHNTVSWYQQALGQGPQFIFQYYREEENGRGNFPPRFSGLQFPNYSSELNVNALELDDSALYLCASGQGIMAPEAFFGQGTRLTVV.

This clone was seen many times. The read falls 3 residues short of the CDR3 end, and the missing part is taken from the germline J gene. The rearrangement joins TRBV4-1 to TRBJ2-3; 9 nucleotides align to TRBD1. The CDR3 extends over 15 amino acids. CDR1 is MGHRA, CDR2 YSYEKL, per germline. Losses at the gene ends were 3 bases for V and 4 bases for J; bases not matched to a gene: 5. The CDR3: CASSQRQGVADTQYF. Partial CDR3 DNA: TGCGCCAGCAGCCAGCGACAGGGGGTCGCAGATACG.

Note on this clone: Sequencing ends 3 residues short of the CDR3 end; the germline J gene provides the rest. The chain links TRBV6-2 or TRBV6-3 to TRBJ2-4; D not resolved. Germline assignment: CDR1 MNHEY and CDR2 SVGEGT. The CDR3 extends over 13 amino acids. The CDR3 bases that were read are TGTGCCAGCAGTGCTAACAGAGATTTTGGT. Translation gives CASSANRDFG. The whole CDR3 sequence reads CASSANRDFGQYF.

This clone was counted ten times or more. The read is 3 residues too short to cover the CDR3 end, so that end is filled in from the germline J gene. The chain combines TRBV5-1 with TRBJ2-2; TRBD2 agrees at 7 bases. In germline, CDR1 is SGHRS, CDR2 YFSETQ. The V gene end was trimmed by 4 bases and the J gene end by 5 bases; junction bases not matched to a gene: 14. This CDR3 is built from 17 residues. This CDR3 is CASSLPEASGRTGELFF. The sequenced part of the CDR3 DNA is TGCGCCAGCAGCCTACCGGAGGCTAGCGGAAGAACCGGGGAG. The variable domain in full, completed from reference TRBV5-1 and TRBJ2-2, reads KAGVTQTPRYLIKTRGQQVTLSCSPISGHRSVSWYQQTPGQGLQFLFEYFSETQRNKGNFPGRFSGRQFSNSRSEMNVSTLELGDSALYLCASSLPEASGRTGELFFGEGSRLTVL.

This clone was seen many times. Sequencing ends 3 residues short of the CDR3 end; the germline J gene provides the rest. The chain couples TRBV5-6 to TRBJ1-1; D is ambiguous. The CDR3 extends over 13 amino acids. Trimming pared 2 bases from V and 1 base from J, leaving 6 bases between. CDR1 is SGHDT and CDR2 is YYEEEE in the germline V gene. CDR3 residues: CASSLSPNTEAFF. CDR3 bases read: TGTGCCAGCAGCTTAAGCCCGAACACTGAA.

In this sample, this clone turned up many times. The read gets to within 3 residues of the CDR3 end, and the germline J gene fills in the rest. This sequence joins TRBV7-9 and TRBJ2-7; TRBD2 aligns across 10 bases. This CDR3 spans 15 amino acids. Germline V CDR1 and CDR2: SEHNR, FQNEAQ (reference sequence). J was trimmed by 4 bases and V by 5 bases; bases with no gene match: 8. CDR3 DNA, as far as it was read: TGTGCCAGCAGCCCCAGGAGCGGGAGGGTGTACGAG. The encoded protein is CASSPRSGRVYE. The CDR3, in full, reads CASSPRSGRVYEQYF.

This clone was seen at least ten times. The read ends 3 residues before the CDR3 terminus; that terminus is restored from the germline J gene. This chain joins TRBV6-1 and TRBJ1-4; D possibly corresponds to TRBD1 (5 bases). This CDR3 is 14 amino acids long. The germline gives CDR1 MNHNS, CDR2 SASEGT. V lost 3 bases and J 6 bases, leaving 11 bases between the germline ends. CDR3 sequence reads: CASSDPWGDEKLFF. CDR3 DNA, as far as it was read: TGTGCCAGCAGTGATCCTTGGGGGGATGAAAAA.